One and the same sample provided the 14 T cell receptor beta chains below, sequenced in a study of shared clonotypes between healthy human individuals. Assay: immunoSEQ multiplex PCR; the TCRdb copy retains only in-frame clones and omits some. The sample lists approximately 2.5 million clones, 90% to 95% occurring once. Sequencing input: naive CD4+ T cells from PBMCs. Subset meaning: CD45RA+ positively selected. These receptors came from a man between 18 and 35 years old in good health. Some clones in this sample may be carry-over from other donors' samples.

This chain connects TRBV5-1 to TRBJ1-1, with D perhaps TRBD1 (6 bases). V was cut by 6 bases and J by 3 bases, with 18 bases left in between. The CDR3 runs to 15 residues. Per the germline V gene, CDR1 is SGHRS and CDR2 is YFSETQ. The CDR3 region has the DNA TGCGCCAGCACACCCTGGACAGCGGGAGACACTGAAGCTTTCTTT. It codes for CASTPWTAGDTEAFF.

V is TRBV11-1 and J is TRBJ1-1; maybe TRBD1 (5 bases). Germline CDR1 is SGHAT and CDR2 is FQDESV (reference sequence). V was shortened by 6 bases and J by 1 base, with 9 bases between the two germline ends. The CDR3 runs 13 residues. CDR3 region: CASSRTGNTEAFF. The CDR3 nucleotides read TGTGCCAGCAGTCGTACAGGGAACACTGAAGCTTTCTTT.

V gene TRBV19 combines with J gene TRBJ1-4; TRBD1 matches 8 bases. Germline V gives CDR1 LNHDA, CDR2 SQIVND (reference sequence). The CDR3 runs to 14 residues. Trimming cost V 2 bases and J 7 bases; bases outside gene matches: 3. The CDR3 spells CASSISRGREKLFF. Here the CDR3 DNA reads TGTGCCAGTAGTATATCCAGGGGGCGTGAAAAACTGTTTTTT.

On this clone: Other DNA sequences in the sample encode the same CDR3. The V gene is TRBV7-2, the J gene TRBJ1-5; D gene unclear. Trimming removed 1 base at V and 0 bases at J, with 4 bases between. The CDR3 consists of 14 residues. Germline values: CDR1 SGHTA, CDR2 FQGNSA. In DNA form, the CDR3 reads TGTGCCAGCAGCTTAGGCAATAGCAATCAGCCCCAGCATTTT. Translation gives CASSLGNSNQPQHF.

This clone was seen a few times. V and J are TRBV4-2 and TRBJ1-5; D perhaps matches TRBD1 (6 bases). The CDR3 spans 16 residues. V was pared by 0 bases and J by 0 bases, with 9 bases between. Germline lookup yields CDR1 LGHNA and CDR2 YNFKEQ. The CDR3 loop is CASSQEGGYSNQPQHF. The DNA of the CDR3 is TGTGCCAGCAGCCAAGAAGGGGGTTATAGCAATCAGCCCCAGCATTTT.

This clone came up a few times. The chain links TRBV10-3 to TRBJ1-3, with 9 bases aligning to TRBD1. CDR3 length equals 15 residues. The V and J ends lost 3 bases and 4 bases, in that order; junction bases with no gene match: 4. The V gene's germline CDR1 is ENHRY and CDR2 SYGVKD. The CDR3 spells CAISEGTGLGNTIYF. The CDR3 DNA follows: TGTGCCATCAGTGAAGGGACAGGGTTAGGAAACACCATATATTTT.

The chain recombines TRBV28 with TRBJ1-6, with D tentatively TRBD1 (6 bases). The germline V and J ends were trimmed by 6 bases and 7 bases, with 16 bases remaining between them. The CDR3 has 15 residues. Germline V CDR1 and CDR2: MDHEN, SYDVKM. The CDR3 spells CASRTRGGVNSPLHF. The CDR3 region has the DNA TGTGCCAGCAGAACCCGAGGGGGGGTAAATTCACCCCTCCACTTT. Together with reference TRBV28 and TRBJ1-6, the CDR3 gives the full variable domain: DVKVTQSSRYLVKRTGEKVFLECVQDMDHENMFWYRQDPGLGLRLIYFSYDVKMKEKGDIPEGYSVSREKKERFSLILESASTNQTSMYLCASRTRGGVNSPLHFGNGTRLTVT.

Concerning this clone: Other DNA sequences in this specimen translate into the identical CDR3. The V gene is TRBV7-3, the J gene TRBJ2-7; 7 bases agree with TRBD1. This CDR3 region has 13 residues. Germline V gene sequence: CDR1 SGHTA, CDR2 FQGTGA. J was trimmed by 3 bases and V by 3 bases; bases with no gene match: 2. CDR3 nucleotides: TGTGCCAGCAGCTTGACAGGGAACTACGAGCAGTACTTC. Translated: CASSLTGNYEQYF.

To note about this clone: Additional DNA sequences in this sample encode the identical CDR3. V is TRBV9 and J is TRBJ1-3; no firm D call. Deletions cut 2 bases from V and 4 bases from J, with 10 bases between. The CDR3 is 14 residues long. Germline CDR1 SGDLS, CDR2 YYNGEE. The CDR3 DNA follows: TGTGCCAGCAGCGTGGCCGGGCTCGGAAACACCATATATTTT. Protein product: CASSVAGLGNTIYF.

Remarks on this clone: Other DNA variants within this sample encode the same CDR3. The V call is TRBV7-3, the J call TRBJ1-1; D gene uncertain. Trimming shortened V by 4 bases and J by 3 bases, and 9 bases separated the two germline ends. The CDR3 sequence is 13 residues long. Germline CDR1 is SGHTA and CDR2 is FQGTGA. CDR3 sequence (DNA): TGTGCCAGCAGCTCTTCGATTCACACTGAAGCTTTCTTT. This gives the protein CASSSSIHTEAFF.

This clone was detected once. This chain joins TRBV7-9 and TRBJ2-7; 7 bases are shared with TRBD1. The CDR3 spans 13 residues. Germline V gene data show CDR1 as SEHNR and CDR2 as FQNEAQ (reference sequence). V dropped 5 bases and J dropped 7; count of bases not matched to a gene: 8. The CDR3 region is CASSPSGTVEQYF. For the CDR3, the DNA is TGTGCCAGCAGCCCATCTGGGACAGTAGAGCAGTACTTC.

The chain has TRBV6-1 and TRBJ1-4, with TRBD1 as a possible D gene (5 bases). The CDR3 runs 13 residues. CDR1 and CDR2 from the germline V gene are MNHNS and SASEGT. V lost 10 bases to trimming and J lost 7 bases, with 16 bases between them. CDR3 sequence (DNA): TGTGCCACCCCCCGGGACGGAGGTGAAAAACTGTTTTTT. It is translated as CATPRDGGEKLFF.

The V gene is TRBV6-1, the J gene TRBJ2-7; D is perhaps TRBD1 (6 bases). CDR3 length: 14 residues. Germline CDR1 MNHNS, CDR2 SASEGT. V shed 8 bases and J shed 2 bases, with 16 bases lying between them. The CDR3 is CASLGTRSTYEQYF. The DNA for the CDR3 is TGTGCCAGCCTCGGGACACGAAGCACCTACGAGCAGTACTTC.

This chain connects TRBV7-9 to TRBJ2-2, with D unclear. Germline V gene data show CDR1 as SEHNR and CDR2 as FQNEAQ (reference sequence). The CDR3 spans 13 residues. Trimming pared 5 bases from V and 5 bases from J, leaving 9 bases between. CDR3 amino acids: CASSPSWTGELFF. The CDR3 DNA follows: TGTGCCAGCAGCCCGTCTTGGACCGGGGAGCTGTTTTTT.